The source of this TCR beta chain is a study of blood T cells in healthy people across ages. The CDR3 is 13 residues long. CDR1 SNHLY and CDR2 FYNNEI come from the germline V gene. A second roughly 6 to 12 cycle PCR used barcoded and J-beta primers. Sequencing yielded, for each sample, at least 3 million paired-end reads carrying CDR3. TCRdb analysed the 5' RACE reads with MiXCR anew, one entry per CDR3 protein. The table records 760,000 or so distinct CDR3 sequences, roughly 25% of them present only once. Overall study findings and caveats: Versus aged donors, long-lived donors had higher diversity and more naive CD4+ cells.

Concerning this clonotype itself: The antigen remains unidentified.

This sample also belongs to another study, concerning T cells of mothers and their children. According to that study: Samples were provided by three healthy Caucasian mothers and their six children.

Sequencing was performed on blood. The chain carries TRBV2 and TRBJ2-1, with D possibly being TRBD2 (5 bases). The J call may be mistaken, given a closer DNA end match to TRBJ2-7. This clonotype originated in a boy younger than 18 in good health. DNA for the CDR3: TGTGCCAGCAGGGAGGTCGACTCCTACGAGCAGTACTTC. Translation: CASREVDSYEQYF.